Listed below are T cell receptor beta chains from one sample, sequenced in a study of T cell repertoires in cytomegalovirus infection. TCRdb re-called the reads with MiXCR, one entry per CDR3 protein. The sample contains approximately 550,000 distinct CDR3 sequences, approximately 17% of which appear only once. Material: CD8+ T cells from PBMCs. These receptors came from a human donor in good health (CMV status not recorded). Some clones in this sample may be carry-over from other donors' samples. CDR3s include the opening cysteine and the closing phenylalanine or tryptophan. Fields, in order: D gene, clone size, V gene, J gene, CDR3 protein, CDR3 DNA. A D gene is named only where the DNA matches it firmly. The size field is filled for only some rows; it gives once, few, many or a size class.

NA	many	TRBV7-2	TRBJ2-3	CASSLTPLKTPRDTQYF	TGTGCCAGCAGCTTAACCCCGCTTAAAACCCCTCGAGATACGCAGTATTTT
NA	NA	TRBV4-2	TRBJ2-2	CASSQPREAGELFF	TGTGCCAGCAGCCAACCCAGGGAGGCCGGGGAGCTGTTTTTT
TRBD2	few	TRBV19	TRBJ2-5	CASSIKGGTRETQYF	TGTGCCAGTAGTATCAAGGGGGGGACTAGAGAGACCCAGTACTTC
NA	many	TRBV5-6	TRBJ1-5	CASSLYLRGRRNQPQHF	TGTGCCAGCAGCTTGTATCTTCGGGGGCGACGCAATCAGCCCCAGCATTTT
TRBD2	many	TRBV7-2	TRBJ2-7	CASSLRAGDDEQYF	TGTGCCAGCAGCTTAAGGGCGGGAGACGACGAGCAGTACTTC
NA	many	TRBV4-2	TRBJ2-3	CASSPDANTHADTQYF	TGTGCCAGCAGCCCGGACGCAAATACTCATGCGGATACGCAGTATTTT
TRBD2	once	TRBV9	TRBJ2-1	CASSVALGGGLEQSLSSYNEQFF	TGTGCCAGCAGCGTAGCTTTAGGAGGGGGACTAGAACAGTCCCTCAGCTCCTACAATGAGCAGTTCTTC
TRBD2	NA	TRBV19	TRBJ2-1	CASSRLAGNGNEQFF	TGTGCCAGTAGTAGACTAGCGGGAAATGGTAATGAGCAGTTCTTC
TRBD1	many	TRBV7-6	TRBJ1-4	CASSSGTGEGKLFF	TGTGCCAGCAGCTCCGGGACAGGGGAGGGAAAACTGTTTTTT
NA	many	TRBV4-2	TRBJ2-7	CASSQANEQYF	TGTGCCAGCAGCCAAGCAAACGAGCAGTACTTC
NA	few	TRBV7-9	TRBJ2-1	CASYPPGGGAYNEQFF	TGTGCCAGCTACCCCCCCGGGGGTGGGGCCTACAATGAGCAGTTCTTC
TRBD1	NA	TRBV6-6	TRBJ1-5	CATGDRVQPQHF	TGTGCCACGGGGGACAGGGTTCAGCCCCAGCATTTT
NA	few	TRBV28	TRBJ2-7	CATFKKGVRGQYF	TGTGCCACCTTTAAAAAAGGCGTCAGGGGGCAGTACTTC
TRBD2	NA	TRBV5-6	TRBJ2-1	CASSLQMGLDSEQFF	TGTGCCAGCAGCTTGCAGATGGGACTAGACAGCGAGCAGTTCTTC
TRBD1	few	TRBV7-9	TRBJ1-5	CASSLQGAEDQPQHF	TGTGCCAGCAGCTTACAGGGGGCGGAGGATCAGCCCCAGCATTTT
NA	few	TRBV10-3	TRBJ1-5	CAIRGGSNQPQHF	TGTGCCATCAGGGGCGGGAGCAATCAGCCCCAGCATTTT
TRBD1	few	TRBV20-1	TRBJ1-5	CSAVNSLGQRNQPQHF	TGCAGTGCTGTGAACTCCCTGGGACAGAGAAATCAGCCCCAGCATTTT
NA	NA	TRBV19	TRBJ1-2	CAVGTANYGYTF	TGTGCCGTTGGAACAGCTAACTATGGCTACACCTTC
NA	many	TRBV7-2	TRBJ2-1	CASSLAATPPYNEQFF	TGTGCCAGCAGCTTAGCAGCGACGCCACCCTACAATGAGCAGTTCTTC
NA	NA	TRBV27	TRBJ1-2	CATRGGRGYTF	TGTGCCACCAGAGGAGGACGCGGCTACACCTTC
NA	many	TRBV7-3	TRBJ2-3	CASSLVFGDTQYF	TGTGCCAGCAGCTTAGTTTTCGGGGATACGCAGTATTTT
NA	many	TRBV5-1	TRBJ2-7	CASSLEGYEQYF	TGTGCCAGCAGCTTAGAAGGCTACGAGCAGTACTTC
NA	NA	TRBV9	TRBJ1-5	CASSVEGVQPQHF	TGTGCCAGCAGCGTAGAGGGGGTTCAGCCCCAGCATTTT
TRBD1	NA	TRBV30	TRBJ1-1	CAWSVIGQGLNTEAFF	TGTGCCTGGAGTGTAATTGGACAGGGATTGAACACTGAAGCTTTCTTT
TRBD1	many	TRBV10-3	TRBJ1-1	CAIRPSTPTGDGTEAFF	TGTGCCATCAGACCCTCTACCCCGACAGGGGATGGCACTGAAGCTTTCTTT
TRBD1	many	TRBV27	TRBJ1-5	CASSTTQGAMPQHF	TGTGCCAGCAGTACGACACAGGGGGCTATGCCCCAGCATTTT
NA	many	TRBV19	TRBJ1-2	CASTETREVTTNYGYTF	TGTGCCAGTACGGAGACGAGGGAGGTCACAACTAACTATGGCTACACCTTC
NA	few	TRBV29-1	TRBJ2-7	CSVEGSSDYEQYF	TGCAGCGTTGAAGGGAGCAGCGACTACGAGCAGTACTTC
TRBD1	many	TRBV7-9	TRBJ2-5	CASSLGTGSEETQYF	TGTGCCAGCAGCTTAGGGACAGGGTCGGAAGAGACCCAGTACTTC
NA	NA	TRBV7-3	TRBJ2-7	CASSQHGPDYEQYF	TGTGCCAGCAGTCAACACGGACCGGATTACGAGCAGTACTTC
TRBD2	many	TRBV6-1	TRBJ2-3	CASRGVNSGSGADGTDTQYF	TGTGCCAGCAGGGGGGTGAATAGCGGGAGTGGGGCGGATGGGACAGATACGCAGTATTTT
NA	NA	TRBV27	TRBJ2-1	CASSLGGSYYNEQFF	TGTGCCAGCAGTTTGGGGGGTAGCTATTACAATGAGCAGTTCTTC
NA	NA	TRBV5-1	TRBJ2-3	CASSLYRTDTQYF	TGCGCCAGCAGCTTGTACCGCACAGATACGCAGTATTTT
NA	few	TRBV20-1	TRBJ1-1	CSARDRAEAFF	TGCAGTGCTAGAGATAGGGCGGAGGCTTTCTTT
TRBD2	many	TRBV7-3	TRBJ2-3	CASSSTSGNPSTDTQYF	TGTGCCAGCAGCTCGACTAGCGGGAACCCTAGCACAGATACGCAGTATTTT
NA	many	TRBV10-1	TRBJ2-3	CASSESALEGDTQYF	TGCGCCAGCAGTGAGTCAGCACTAGAAGGGGATACGCAGTATTTT
NA	NA	TRBV29-1	TRBJ2-7	CSVVKGVSYEQYF	TGCAGCGTTGTCAAAGGGGTCTCCTACGAGCAGTACTTC
NA	many	TRBV4-1	TRBJ2-5	CASSQDPGGLQETQYF	TGCGCCAGCAGCCAAGATCCAGGTGGGCTCCAAGAGACCCAGTACTTC
NA	NA	TRBV12-3/TRBV12-4	TRBJ2-1	CASSSGLSEGEQFF	TGTGCCAGCAGTTCTGGCCTATCGGAGGGTGAGCAGTTCTTC
NA	NA	TRBV19	TRBJ2-7	CASRLAGTYEQYF	TGTGCCAGTCGTCTAGCCGGAACCTACGAGCAGTACTTC
NA	many	TRBV12-3/TRBV12-4	TRBJ1-1	CASSPPPLTRGGLNTEAFF	TGTGCCAGCAGTCCACCCCCGTTGACTCGGGGTGGGTTGAACACTGAAGCTTTCTTT
TRBD1	many	TRBV7-9	TRBJ2-7	CASSLSKTGSGEQYF	TGTGCCAGCAGCTTATCGAAGACAGGGTCCGGGGAGCAGTACTTC